The 16 T cell receptor beta chains given below trace back to one sample, sequenced in a study of cytomegalovirus exposure and HLA in healthy donors. Vbeta (60) and Jbeta (13) primers were used in the PCR. Here immunoSEQ multiplex PCR was the method, and the copy in TCRdb shows in-frame clones only, minus some. This sample yields fewer than 250,000 clones, of which roughly 70% are seen a single time; under 2% belongs to the top ten. Sequencing was done on a sample of PBMCs. The receptors shown here come from a woman aged 30 to 39 in good health and CMV-seronegative.

The rearrangement joins TRBV27 to TRBJ2-1; TRBD2 matches 11 bases. This CDR3 is built from 15 residues. Per the germline V gene, CDR1 is MNHEY and CDR2 is SMNVEV (reference sequence). The J segment lost 6 bases and the V segment lost 4 bases, leaving 5 bases of the junction unmatched. The CDR3 DNA follows: TGTGCCAGCAGTTACCTAGCGGGAGGACCCAATGAGCAGTTCTTC. Translated: CASSYLAGGPNEQFF.

CDR3 sequence: CASSYVPYQLFF. CDR3 coding DNA: TGTGCCAGCAGTTACGTTCCCTATCAACTGTTTTTT. The chain has TRBV6-5 and TRBJ1-4, with unresolved D. From germline, CDR1 is MNHEY and CDR2 SVGAGI. The CDR3 covers 12 residues. With 2 bases removed from V and 12 bases from J, the gap between germline ends came to 10 bases.

This rearrangement joins TRBV19 to TRBJ1-2; tentatively, D is TRBD1 (5 bases). This CDR3 has 14 amino acids. CDR1 and CDR2 (germline): LNHDA, SQIVND (reference sequence). Trimming took 0 bases from V and 7 from J, leaving 12 bases between them. The CDR3 region has the DNA TGTGCCAGTAGTATAGATAACAGGAGGGGTGGCTACACCTTC. This sequence encodes CASSIDNRRGGYTF.

This clone showed up just a few times. The genes are TRBV2 and TRBJ2-7; 9 bases are a match to TRBD1. The CDR3 loop spans 15 amino acids. The germline gives CDR1 SNHLY, CDR2 FYNNEI. J was trimmed by 3 bases and V by 3 bases; bases with no gene match: 6. The CDR3 region has the DNA TGTGCCAGCAGTGAGGGCGGACAGGGGATCTACGAGCAGTACTTC. Translated, it gives CASSEGGQGIYEQYF.

The rearrangement joins TRBV19 to TRBJ2-3; TRBD1 agrees at 7 bases. Per germline, CDR1 LNHDA and CDR2 SQIVND (reference sequence). J lost 2 bases, V lost 8 bases, and 7 bases had no gene match. This CDR3 is 14 amino acids long. CDR3 in amino acids: CASSPGQFTDTQYF. CDR3 bases: TGTGCCAGTTCCCCGGGACAGTTCACAGATACGCAGTATTTT.

This chain joins TRBV6-6 and TRBJ2-6, with D perhaps matching TRBD1 (6 bases). The ends were cut back, 6 bases at V and 0 bases at J, with 9 bases in the middle. The CDR3 is 15 residues long. From germline, CDR1 is MNHNY and CDR2 SVGAGI (reference sequence). CDR3: CASRLDSSGANVLTF. The CDR3 nucleotides read TGTGCCAGCAGACTGGACAGCTCTGGGGCCAACGTCCTGACTTTC.

This clone occurred a few times. The genes are TRBV6-5 and TRBJ1-2, with D unresolved. CDR1 and CDR2 (germline): MNHEY, SVGAGI. CDR3 length equals 14 residues. V was trimmed by 6 bases and J by 5 bases, leaving 16 bases between them. This CDR3 is CASRFRSGVYGYTF. The CDR3 DNA is TGTGCCAGCAGGTTTAGGAGCGGCGTTTATGGCTACACCTTC.

In nucleotides, the CDR3 is TGTGCCAGCAGCTTCCGACAGAACCAGAACACCGGGGAGCTGTTTTTT. It translates to CASSFRQNQNTGELFF. The gene calls are TRBV7-9 and TRBJ2-2; D perhaps matches TRBD1 (5 bases). The V gene's germline CDR1 is SEHNR and CDR2 FQNEAQ (reference sequence). This CDR3 spans 16 amino acids. The germline V and J ends were trimmed by 3 bases and 1 base, with 12 bases remaining between them.

The V and J genes are TRBV6-1 and TRBJ2-3; 13 bases are shared with TRBD2. The J segment lost 0 bases and the V segment lost 3 bases, leaving 9 bases of the junction unmatched. Germline loops: CDR1 MNHNS, CDR2 SASEGT. This CDR3 spans 19 amino acids. CDR3 DNA: TGTGCCAGCAGTGAGCCCCCGGGACTAGCGGGAACTAGCACAGATACGCAGTATTTT. Its protein is CASSEPPGLAGTSTDTQYF.

The chain recombines TRBV2 with TRBJ2-7, with 10 bases matching TRBD1. The V segment lost 6 bases and the J segment 2 bases; nucleotides outside the gene matches: 7. The CDR3 covers 15 residues. Germline values: CDR1 SNHLY, CDR2 FYNNEI. The CDR3 DNA follows: TGTGCCAGCAGGGACACCGGGACAGGGGCCTACGAGCAGTACTTC. Translated, it gives CASRDTGTGAYEQYF.

In regard to this clone: At one end the junction does not follow the germline gene, possibly because of a read error. This chain links TRBV7-7 with TRBJ2-1; no clear D gene. Germline assignment: CDR1 SSHAT and CDR2 FNYEAQ (reference sequence). The CDR3 length is 16 residues. The CDR3 spells CASSPLARSAYNEQFF. The CDR3 DNA sequence: TGTGCTAGCAGCCCCCTTGCTCGAAGCGCCTACAATGAGCAGTTCTTC.

The genes are TRBV5-1 and TRBJ2-5; D possibly corresponds to TRBD1 (5 bases). CDR3 length: 13 residues. Trimming stripped 5 bases from V and 0 bases from J, with 8 bases between. CDR1 and CDR2 (germline): SGHRS, YFSETQ. The CDR3 coding sequence is TGCGCCAGCAGGAAAGGGGACCAAGAGACCCAGTACTTC. Protein: CASRKGDQETQYF.

The chain carries TRBV7-8 and TRBJ1-2, with 11 bases lining up with TRBD1. CDR3 length equals 19 residues. After removal of 5 bases from V and 7 bases from J, the junction contained 21 bases not matched to a gene. In germline, CDR1 is SGHVS, CDR2 FQNEAQ. The CDR3 DNA sequence: TGTGCCAGCAGCCCATCCGTAATCGGGACAGGGGGAATTAGTAGTGGCTACACCTTC. It is translated as CASSPSVIGTGGISSGYTF.

This clone was found once. This chain joins TRBV10-1 and TRBJ1-1; TRBD1 matches 7 bases. V lost 2 bases and J lost 3; bases outside the gene matches: 3. The length of the CDR3 is 14 residues. In germline, CDR1 is WNHNN, CDR2 SYGVQD (reference sequence). This CDR3 reads CASSETGEYTEAFF. The DNA for the CDR3 is TGCGCCAGCAGTGAGACAGGGGAATACACTGAAGCTTTCTTT.

The gene calls are TRBV15 and TRBJ1-6, with D perhaps TRBD1 (5 bases). The CDR3 runs to 16 residues. Between the trimmed V and J ends, which lost 0 bases and 6 bases, there was a span of 12 bases. CDR1 is LNHNV, CDR2 YYDKDF, per germline (reference sequence). The CDR3 coding sequence is TGTGCCACCAGCAGAGATCTCGGGGGAGTTAATTCACCCCTCCACTTT. This codes for CATSRDLGGVNSPLHF.

The chain links TRBV7-9 to TRBJ2-7; 11 positions agree with TRBD2. Germline lookup yields CDR1 SEHNR and CDR2 FQNEAQ (reference sequence). This CDR3 region has 17 residues. With V trimmed by 5 bases and J by 0 bases, 9 bases remained unmatched. In nucleotides, the CDR3 is TGTGCCAGCAGCCCGTCGGGGACTAGCGGCCACTCCTACGAGCAGTACTTC. Translated, it gives CASSPSGTSGHSYEQYF.